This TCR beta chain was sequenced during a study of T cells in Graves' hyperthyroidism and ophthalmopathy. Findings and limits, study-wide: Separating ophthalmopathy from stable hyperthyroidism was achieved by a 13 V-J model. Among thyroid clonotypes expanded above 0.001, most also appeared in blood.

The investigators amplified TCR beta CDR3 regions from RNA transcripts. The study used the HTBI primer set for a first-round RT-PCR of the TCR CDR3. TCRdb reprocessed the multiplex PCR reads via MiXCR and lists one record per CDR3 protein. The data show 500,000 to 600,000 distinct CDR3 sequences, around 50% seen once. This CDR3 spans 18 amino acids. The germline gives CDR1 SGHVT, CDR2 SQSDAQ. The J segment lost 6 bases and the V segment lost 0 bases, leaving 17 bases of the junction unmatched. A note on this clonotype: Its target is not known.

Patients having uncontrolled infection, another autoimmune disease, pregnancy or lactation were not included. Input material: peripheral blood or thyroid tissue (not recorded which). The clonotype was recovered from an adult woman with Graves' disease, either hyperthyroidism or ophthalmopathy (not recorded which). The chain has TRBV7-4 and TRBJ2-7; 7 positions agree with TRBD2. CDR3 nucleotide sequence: TGTGCCAGCAGCTTAGCGCCCGGGACGGGCGGGAGTACAGGCGAGCAGTACTTC. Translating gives CASSLAPGTGGSTGEQYF.